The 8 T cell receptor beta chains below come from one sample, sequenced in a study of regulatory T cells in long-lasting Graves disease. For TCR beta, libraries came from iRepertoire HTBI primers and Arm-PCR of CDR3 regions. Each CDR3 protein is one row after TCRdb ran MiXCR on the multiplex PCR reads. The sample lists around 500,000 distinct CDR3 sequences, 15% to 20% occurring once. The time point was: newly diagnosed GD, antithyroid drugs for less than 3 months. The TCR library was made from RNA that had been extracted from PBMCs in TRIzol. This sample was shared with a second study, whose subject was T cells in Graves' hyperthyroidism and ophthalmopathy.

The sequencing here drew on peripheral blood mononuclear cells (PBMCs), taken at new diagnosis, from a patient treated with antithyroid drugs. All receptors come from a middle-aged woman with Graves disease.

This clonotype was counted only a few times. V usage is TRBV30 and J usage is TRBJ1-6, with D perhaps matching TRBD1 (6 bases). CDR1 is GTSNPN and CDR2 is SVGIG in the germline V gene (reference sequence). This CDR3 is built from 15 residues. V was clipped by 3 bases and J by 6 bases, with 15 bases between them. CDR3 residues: CAWSRTATGNSPLHF. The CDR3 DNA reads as TGTGCCTGGAGCCGGACAGCTACTGGTAATTCACCCCTCCACTTT.

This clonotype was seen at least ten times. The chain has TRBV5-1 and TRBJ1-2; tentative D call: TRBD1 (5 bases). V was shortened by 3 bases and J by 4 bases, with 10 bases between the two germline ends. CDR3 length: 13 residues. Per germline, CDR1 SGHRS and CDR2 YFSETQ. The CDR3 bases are TGCGCCAGCAGCTCCCGGGGGGTCTATGGCTACACCTTC. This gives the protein CASSSRGVYGYTF. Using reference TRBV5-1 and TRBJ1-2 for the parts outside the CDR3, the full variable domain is KAGVTQTPRYLIKTRGQQVTLSCSPISGHRSVSWYQQTPGQGLQFLFEYFSETQRNKGNFPGRFSGRQFSNSRSEMNVSTLELGDSALYLCASSSRGVYGYTFGSGTRLTVV.

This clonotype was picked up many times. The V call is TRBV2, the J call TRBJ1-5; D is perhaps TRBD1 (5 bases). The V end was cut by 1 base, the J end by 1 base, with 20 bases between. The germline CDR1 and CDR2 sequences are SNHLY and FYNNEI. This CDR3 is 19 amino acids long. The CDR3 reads CASSEGRQGDLLSNQPQHF. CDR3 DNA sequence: TGTGCCAGCAGTGAAGGGAGGCAGGGCGATCTGCTAAGCAATCAGCCCCAGCATTTT.

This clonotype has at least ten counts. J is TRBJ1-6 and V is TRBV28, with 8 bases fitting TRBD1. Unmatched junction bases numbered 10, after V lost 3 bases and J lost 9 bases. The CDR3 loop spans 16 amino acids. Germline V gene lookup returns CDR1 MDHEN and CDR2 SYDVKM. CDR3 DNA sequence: TGTGCCAGCAGTTTCGTCGTCGGGCAGGGGGCTTCACCCCTCCACTTT. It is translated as CASSFVVGQGASPLHF.

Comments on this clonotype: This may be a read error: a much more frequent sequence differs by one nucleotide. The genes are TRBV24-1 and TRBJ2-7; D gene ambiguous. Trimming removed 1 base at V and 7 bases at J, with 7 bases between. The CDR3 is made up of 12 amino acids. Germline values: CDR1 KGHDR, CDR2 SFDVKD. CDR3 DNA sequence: TGTGCCACCAGTGATTTAGTGGGTGAGCAGTACTTC. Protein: CATSDLVGEQYF.

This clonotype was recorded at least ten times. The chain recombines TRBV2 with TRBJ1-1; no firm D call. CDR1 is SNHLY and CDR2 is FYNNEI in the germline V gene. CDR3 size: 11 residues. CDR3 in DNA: TGTGCTTCCGAGGGGAACACTGAAGCTTTCTTT. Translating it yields CASEGNTEAFF.

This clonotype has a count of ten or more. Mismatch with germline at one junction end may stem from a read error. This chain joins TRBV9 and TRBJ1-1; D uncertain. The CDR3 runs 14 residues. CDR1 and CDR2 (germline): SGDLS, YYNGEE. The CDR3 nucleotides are TGTGGCAGCAGCGTAGGCCCAGAGAACACTGAAGCTTTCTTT. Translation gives CGSSVGPENTEAFF.

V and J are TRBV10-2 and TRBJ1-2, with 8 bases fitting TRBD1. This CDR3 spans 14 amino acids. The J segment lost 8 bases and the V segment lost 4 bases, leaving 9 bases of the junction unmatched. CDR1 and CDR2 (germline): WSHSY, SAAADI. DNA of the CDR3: TGCGCCAGCAGTGTTGGACAGGGCACGGCGGGCTACACCTTC. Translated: CASSVGQGTAGYTF.